This T cell receptor (beta chain) was recovered during a study of T cells after posttransplantation cyclophosphamide. Study outcomes and limitations: Recipient CMV seropositivity and CMV reactivation strongly tracked TRB clonality. Later blood repertoires were often dominated by clones from the donor CD8+ memory compartment. Tissue-infiltrating T cells from skin or gut overlapped little with blood T cells.

Measured with immunoSEQ multiplex PCR; TCRdb has only the in-frame clones, and not every one. This set yields under 20,000 clones and no singletons; the top ten hold roughly 0.54%. This clone was observed at least ten times. What it recognizes is unknown. This CDR3 region has 11 residues. Germline values: CDR1 SQVTM, CDR2 ANQGSEA. The V gene end was trimmed by 8 bases and the J gene end by 3 bases; junction bases not matched to a gene: 2. Cyclophosphamide on days +3 and +4 followed busulfan-fludarabine conditioning and a marrow graft. Sequenced here: PBMCs, sampled after allogeneic stem cell transplant with posttransplant cyclophosphamide. The receptor comes from a female patient in her 30s who received an allogeneic stem cell transplant from a related donor, was CMV-positive, and had no GVHD. Some T cells may have originated in the graft donor. This rearrangement joins TRBV29-1 to TRBJ2-3, with 7 bases aligning to TRBD1. The CDR3 reads CSHRGTDTQYF. DNA for the CDR3: TGCAGCCACAGGGGAACAGATACGCAGTATTTT.